This TCR beta chain was observed in a study of post-analysis software for immune sequencing data. As concerns this clonotype: The antigen remains undetermined.

The CDR3 loop spans 17 amino acids. Germline V gene lookup returns CDR1 MNHEY and CDR2 SVGAGI. V was shortened by 5 bases and J by 0 bases, with 19 bases between the two germline ends. Study outcomes and limitations: In patients, TRBV5-6, TRBV5-1 and TRBV20-1 belonged to four or five TRBV segments found more frequently than in controls.

Unique-molecular-identifier-tagged TCR beta cDNA libraries were used. TCRdb re-derived calls from the PCR reads in MiXCR, one entry per CDR3 protein. This table has about 620,000 distinct CDR3 sequences, around 40% appearing once. The sequencing sample was made of blood. This clonotype was obtained from a girl under 18 with multiple sclerosis. V is TRBV6-5 and J is TRBJ1-1; D perhaps matches TRBD1 (6 bases). CDR3 nucleotide sequence: TGTGCCAGCAGTCGCGGGGGGCAGCGGATCATGAACACTGAAGCTTTCTTT. Translated, it gives CASSRGGQRIMNTEAFF.